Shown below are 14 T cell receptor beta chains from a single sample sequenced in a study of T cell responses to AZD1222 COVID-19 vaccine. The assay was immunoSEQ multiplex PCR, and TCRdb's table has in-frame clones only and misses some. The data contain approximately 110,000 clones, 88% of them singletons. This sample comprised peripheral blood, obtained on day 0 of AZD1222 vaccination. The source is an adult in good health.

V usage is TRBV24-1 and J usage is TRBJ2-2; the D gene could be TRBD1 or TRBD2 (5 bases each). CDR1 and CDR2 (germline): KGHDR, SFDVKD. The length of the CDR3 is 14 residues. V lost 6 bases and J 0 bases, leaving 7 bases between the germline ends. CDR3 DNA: TGTGCCACCAGTCGGGACGCGAACACCGGGGAGCTGTTTTTT. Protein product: CATSRDANTGELFF.

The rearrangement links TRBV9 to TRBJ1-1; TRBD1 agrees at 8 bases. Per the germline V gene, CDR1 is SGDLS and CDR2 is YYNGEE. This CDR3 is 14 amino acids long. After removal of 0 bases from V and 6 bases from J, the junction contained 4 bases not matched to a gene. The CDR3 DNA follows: TGTGCCAGCAGCGTAGCAGGACAGGGATCTGAAGCTTTCTTT. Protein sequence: CASSVAGQGSEAFF.

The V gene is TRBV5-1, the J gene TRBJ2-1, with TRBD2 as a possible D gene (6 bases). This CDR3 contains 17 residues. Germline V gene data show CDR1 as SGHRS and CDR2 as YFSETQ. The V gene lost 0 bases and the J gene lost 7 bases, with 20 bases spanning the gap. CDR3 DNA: TGCGCCAGCAGCTTGGGAGGCGCGCCCTTTGGGAGGAATGAGCAGTTCTTC. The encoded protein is CASSLGGAPFGRNEQFF.

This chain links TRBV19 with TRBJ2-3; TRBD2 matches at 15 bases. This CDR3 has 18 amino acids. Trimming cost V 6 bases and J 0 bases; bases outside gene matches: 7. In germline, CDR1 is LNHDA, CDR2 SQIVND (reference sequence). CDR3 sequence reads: CASRGLAGGLSSTDTQYF. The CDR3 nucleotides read TGTGCCAGTAGGGGACTAGCGGGAGGCCTCTCTAGCACAGATACGCAGTATTTT.

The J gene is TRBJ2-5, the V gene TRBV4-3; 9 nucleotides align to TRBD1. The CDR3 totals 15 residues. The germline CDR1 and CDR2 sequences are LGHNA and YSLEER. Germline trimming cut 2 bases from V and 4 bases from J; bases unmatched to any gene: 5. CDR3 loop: CASSQKTGGGETQYF. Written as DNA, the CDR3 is TGCGCCAGCAGCCAAAAGACAGGGGGGGGAGAGACCCAGTACTTC.

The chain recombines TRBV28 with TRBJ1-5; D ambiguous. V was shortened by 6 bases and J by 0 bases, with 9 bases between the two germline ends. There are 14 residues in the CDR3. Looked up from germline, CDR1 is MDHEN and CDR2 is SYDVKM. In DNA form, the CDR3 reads TGTGCCAGCAGCCAGATTTATAGCAATCAGCCCCAGCATTTT. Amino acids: CASSQIYSNQPQHF.

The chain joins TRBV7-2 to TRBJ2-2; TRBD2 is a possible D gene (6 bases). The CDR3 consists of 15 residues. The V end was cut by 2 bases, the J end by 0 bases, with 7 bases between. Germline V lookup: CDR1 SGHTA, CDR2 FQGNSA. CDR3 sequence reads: CASSLIAANTGELFF. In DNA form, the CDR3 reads TGTGCCAGCAGCTTAATAGCGGCGAACACCGGGGAGCTGTTTTTT.

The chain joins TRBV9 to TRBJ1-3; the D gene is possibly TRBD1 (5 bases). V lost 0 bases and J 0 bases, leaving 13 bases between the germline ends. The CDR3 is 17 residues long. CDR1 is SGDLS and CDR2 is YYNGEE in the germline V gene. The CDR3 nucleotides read TGTGCCAGCAGCGTAGGGGATGCGGGGGGCTCTGGAAACACCATATATTTT. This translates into CASSVGDAGGSGNTIYF.

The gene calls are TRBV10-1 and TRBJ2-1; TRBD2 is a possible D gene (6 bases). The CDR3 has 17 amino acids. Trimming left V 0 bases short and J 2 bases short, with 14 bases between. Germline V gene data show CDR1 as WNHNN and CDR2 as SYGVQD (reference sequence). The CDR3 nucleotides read TGCGCCAGCAGTGAGTCGATTGGGGGGTTAACCTACAATGAGCAGTTCTTC. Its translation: CASSESIGGLTYNEQFF.

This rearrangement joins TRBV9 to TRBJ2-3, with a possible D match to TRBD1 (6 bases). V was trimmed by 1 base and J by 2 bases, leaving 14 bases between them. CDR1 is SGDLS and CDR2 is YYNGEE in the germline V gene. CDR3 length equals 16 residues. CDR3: CASSVSGAPNTDTQYF. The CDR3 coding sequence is TGTGCCAGCAGCGTATCAGGGGCTCCCAACACAGATACGCAGTATTTT.

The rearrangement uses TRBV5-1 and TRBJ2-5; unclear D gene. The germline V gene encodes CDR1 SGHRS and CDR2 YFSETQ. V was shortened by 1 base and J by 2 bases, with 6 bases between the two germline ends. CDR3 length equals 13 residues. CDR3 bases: TGCGCCAGCAGCTTGACCCCACAAGAGACCCAGTACTTC. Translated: CASSLTPQETQYF.

CDR3 region: CASRRGGEETQYF. CDR3 in DNA: TGTGCCAGTAGGCGGGGGGGAGAAGAGACCCAGTACTTC. The chain has TRBV19 and TRBJ2-5, with TRBD2 identical over 9 bases. The V and J ends lost 6 bases and 3 bases, in that order; junction bases with no gene match: 2. This CDR3 comprises 13 residues. Germline CDR1 LNHDA, CDR2 SQIVND (reference sequence).

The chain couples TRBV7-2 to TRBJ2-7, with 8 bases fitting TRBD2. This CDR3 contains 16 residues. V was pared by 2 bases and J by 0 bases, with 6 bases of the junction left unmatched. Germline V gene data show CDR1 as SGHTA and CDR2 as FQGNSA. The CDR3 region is CASSLYAAGGSYEQYF. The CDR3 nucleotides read TGTGCCAGCAGCTTATACGCGGCGGGAGGCTCCTACGAGCAGTACTTC.

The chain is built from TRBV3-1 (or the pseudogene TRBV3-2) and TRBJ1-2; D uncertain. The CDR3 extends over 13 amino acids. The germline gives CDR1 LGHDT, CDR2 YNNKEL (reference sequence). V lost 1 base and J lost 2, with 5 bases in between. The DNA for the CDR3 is TGTGCCAGCAGCCAAGCCACAAACTATGGCTACACCTTC. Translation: CASSQATNYGYTF.